The 27 T cell receptor beta chains reported below all come from one sample, sequenced in a study of circulating and synovial CD4+ cells in juvenile arthritis. TCRdb's copy holds only in-frame clones and misses some; the assay was immunoSEQ multiplex PCR. The table has about 33,000 clones, roughly 96% seen once. Material for sequencing was CD4+ T cells from blood. The receptors were gathered from a human donor with juvenile idiopathic arthritis.

V is TRBV28 and J is TRBJ2-4; a possible D gene is TRBD1 (7 bases). Trimming shortened V by 3 bases and J by 3 bases, and 12 bases separated the two germline ends. The CDR3 loop spans 15 amino acids. Looked up from germline, CDR1 is MDHEN and CDR2 is SYDVKM. The CDR3 DNA reads as TGTGCCAGCAGTTTTGCGGGACAGAGCAAAAACATTCAGTACTTC. Translating gives CASSFAGQSKNIQYF.

V is TRBV7-2 and J is TRBJ2-3; TRBD2 might be the D (7 bases). Germline V gene data show CDR1 as SGHTA and CDR2 as FQGNSA. This CDR3 region has 18 residues. V was clipped by 6 bases and J by 6 bases, with 28 bases between them. The CDR3: CASRPPGGGSLREDTQYF. The CDR3 bases are TGTGCCAGCAGACCTCCGGGCGGGGGCTCGCTAAGGGAGGATACGCAGTATTTT.

V and J are TRBV14 and TRBJ1-5; D might be TRBD1 (5 bases). The V and J ends lost 1 base and 6 bases respectively, with 10 bases between them. CDR3 length: 14 residues. CDR1 is SGHDN, CDR2 FVKESK, per germline. The CDR3 here is CASSQVGAGQPQHF. The DNA of the CDR3 is TGTGCCAGCAGCCAAGTAGGGGCAGGTCAGCCCCAGCATTTT.

V is TRBV4-1 and J is TRBJ1-4, with TRBD1 matching 7 bases. V dropped 4 bases and J dropped 7; count of bases not matched to a gene: 6. The CDR3 extends over 14 amino acids. Germline-derived CDR1 and CDR2 are MGHRA and YSYEKL. The CDR3: CASSRQGESEKLFF. For the CDR3, the DNA is TGCGCCAGCAGCCGCCAGGGGGAGAGTGAAAAACTGTTTTTT.

V is TRBV7-2 and J is TRBJ2-3, with 8 nucleotides matching TRBD2. Looked up from germline, CDR1 is SGHTA and CDR2 is FQGNSA. CDR3 size: 14 residues. Trimming at V came to 3 bases and at J to 11 bases, leaving 10 bases not matched to a gene. This CDR3 is CASSLWRGDDRQYF. CDR3 sequence (DNA): TGTGCCAGCAGCTTGTGGCGGGGGGACGATCGGCAGTATTTT.

The genes are TRBV28 and TRBJ2-5; a possible D gene is TRBD1 (5 bases). V was pared by 3 bases and J by 1 base, with 15 bases between. The CDR3 is 16 residues long. From germline, CDR1 is MDHEN and CDR2 SYDVKM. The chain's CDR3 is CASSFNYWGSQETQYF. The CDR3 DNA sequence: TGTGCCAGCAGTTTCAATTATTGGGGCAGCCAAGAGACCCAGTACTTC.

The rearrangement joins TRBV6-5 to TRBJ1-1; TRBD1 matches 9 bases. The V gene's germline CDR1 is MNHEY and CDR2 SVGAGI. This CDR3 is built from 15 residues. The V and J ends lost 5 bases and 6 bases, in that order; junction bases with no gene match: 10. This CDR3 reads CASSNDRGGFSEAFF. Written as DNA, the CDR3 is TGTGCCAGCAGTAACGACAGGGGGGGTTTCTCTGAAGCTTTCTTT.

The chain combines TRBV7-2 with TRBJ1-1; D not resolved. The CDR3 runs to 15 residues. V gave up 3 bases and J gave up 2 bases, with 13 bases separating them. The V gene's germline CDR1 is SGHTA and CDR2 FQGNSA. The CDR3 protein is CASSLMLGGNTEAFF. Written as DNA, the CDR3 is TGTGCCAGCAGCTTGATGCTAGGCGGAAACACTGAAGCTTTCTTT.

The V call is TRBV28, the J call TRBJ1-2, with D possibly TRBD1 on 6 matching bases. Germline V gives CDR1 MDHEN, CDR2 SYDVKM. V was shortened by 5 bases and J by 8 bases, with 15 bases between the two germline ends. The CDR3 loop spans 13 amino acids. The CDR3 DNA is TGTGCCAGCAGTCTTGACAGGATTAAAGGCTACACCTTC. It yields the protein CASSLDRIKGYTF.

V usage is TRBV4-2 and J usage is TRBJ2-7; 8 bases fit TRBD2. In germline, CDR1 is LGHNA, CDR2 YNFKEQ. CDR3 size: 15 residues. Trimming at V came to 0 bases and at J to 2 bases, leaving 3 bases not matched to a gene. The CDR3 region has the DNA TGTGCCAGCAGCCAAGAAGGTAGCGGGGCCTACGAGCAGTACTTC. This sequence encodes CASSQEGSGAYEQYF.

This clone appeared a few times. The CDR3 here is CASSIDRGSRNTIYF. The CDR3 nucleotides read TGTGCCAGTAGTATTGACAGGGGATCCAGAAACACCATATATTTT. The V and J genes are TRBV19 and TRBJ1-3; 8 positions agree with TRBD1. Germline V lookup: CDR1 LNHDA, CDR2 SQIVND (reference sequence). This CDR3 spans 15 amino acids. V was pared by 3 bases and J by 5 bases, with 6 bases of the junction left unmatched. Drawing the rest from reference TRBV19 and TRBJ1-3, the complete variable domain is DGGITQSPKYLFRKEGQNVTLSCEQNLNHDAMYWYRQDPGQGLRLIYYSQIVNDFQKGDIAEGYSVSREKKESFPLTVTSAQKNPTAFYLCASSIDRGSRNTIYFGEGSWLTVV.

This clone has just one count. This chain connects TRBV5-8 to TRBJ2-1; 14 bases agree with TRBD2. Germline lookup yields CDR1 SGHTS and CDR2 YDEGEE. V shed 3 bases and J 9 bases; nucleotides not matched to a gene: 11. The CDR3 covers 17 residues. The DNA for the CDR3 is TGTGCCAGCAGCTCTTTAAAGACTAGCGGGGGGGCCAGTGAGCAGTTCTTC. Translating it yields CASSSLKTSGGASEQFF.

This clone showed up just once. The rearrangement uses TRBV7-2 and TRBJ1-3; 7 bases line up with TRBD1. CDR3 size: 15 residues. CDR1 is SGHTA and CDR2 is FQGNSA in the germline V gene. Trimming cost V 0 bases and J 4 bases; bases outside gene matches: 3. The CDR3: CASSLASGGGNTIYF. The CDR3 DNA is TGTGCCAGCAGCTTAGCCTCAGGGGGAGGAAACACCATATATTTT.

As for this clone: At one of its ends the junction is not consistent with the germline gene, which may arise from a read error. The V gene is TRBV7-2, the J gene TRBJ2-3; tentative D call: TRBD1 (6 bases). The CDR3 totals 16 residues. Germline-derived CDR1 and CDR2 are SGHTA and FQGNSA. CDR3 DNA: TGTGCCAGCACCTTACCCGGGACACGGGGCACAGATACGCAGTATTTT. Translated, it gives CASTLPGTRGTDTQYF.

This sequence joins TRBV4-2 and TRBJ1-2, with D possibly being TRBD1 (5 bases). The CDR3 spans 15 residues. The V and J ends lost 2 bases and 3 bases respectively, with 13 bases between them. The germline gives CDR1 LGHNA, CDR2 YNFKEQ. CDR3 sequence (DNA): TGTGCCAGCAGCCAACAGGGCGGGGGGGACTATGGCTACACCTTC. Amino acid sequence: CASSQQGGGDYGYTF.

V usage is TRBV6-1 and J usage is TRBJ2-2, with unresolved D. The V end was cut by 5 bases, the J end by 1 base, with 5 bases between. Germline loops: CDR1 MNHNS, CDR2 SASEGT. This CDR3 region has 13 residues. The CDR3 is CASSRENTGELFF. The CDR3 nucleotides are TGTGCCAGCAGTAGAGAGAACACCGGGGAGCTGTTTTTT.

The CDR3 region has the DNA TGTGCCAGCAGAGATGGGACAGGCTCCTACAATGAGCAGTTCTTC. Encoded protein: CASRDGTGSYNEQFF. This chain links TRBV6-5 with TRBJ2-1, with 8 bases aligning to TRBD1. V shed 6 bases, J shed 0 bases, and the junction held 4 bases outside the gene matches. CDR3 size: 15 residues. Germline-derived CDR1 and CDR2 are MNHEY and SVGAGI.

The genes are TRBV28 and TRBJ2-3, with D tentatively TRBD2 (6 bases). Trimming took 8 bases from V and 0 from J, leaving 18 bases between them. The CDR3 contains 16 residues. In germline, CDR1 is MDHEN, CDR2 SYDVKM. For the CDR3, the DNA is TGTGCCAGCCGTACCCCCTCGGGAGCTAGCACAGATACGCAGTATTTT. Amino acids: CASRTPSGASTDTQYF.

J is TRBJ2-2 and V is TRBV4-3; TRBD2 agrees at 8 bases. CDR3 length: 17 amino acids. V lost 0 bases, J lost 2 bases, and 5 bases stayed unmatched. Germline V gene sequence: CDR1 LGHNA, CDR2 YSLEER. CDR3 nucleotide sequence: TGCGCCAGCAGCCAAGATGAACGGGGGGGCAACACCGGGGAGCTGTTTTTT. Protein: CASSQDERGGNTGELFF.

The chain recombines TRBV5-8 with TRBJ2-5; TRBD1 matches at 7 bases. The DNA end lines up better with TRBJ2-7; the J call may be wrong. The CDR3 contains 14 residues. Per the germline V gene, CDR1 is SGHTS and CDR2 is YDEGEE. CDR3 in amino acids: CASRVGTVNSEQYF. The CDR3 DNA reads TGTGCCAGCAGGGTGGGGACAGTCAACTCCGAGCAGTACTTC.

The chain has TRBV19 and TRBJ2-7; a weak D match, TRBD1 (5 bases). The length of the CDR3 is 14 residues. Germline V gene data show CDR1 as LNHDA and CDR2 as SQIVND (reference sequence). V lost 0 bases and J lost 2, with 8 bases in between. CDR3 nucleotides: TGTGCCAGTAGTATAGATCCAGGGACCTACGAGCAGTACTTC. Amino acid sequence: CASSIDPGTYEQYF.

The chain has TRBV30 and TRBJ2-2; 9 bases map to TRBD1. Germline-derived CDR1 and CDR2 are GTSNPN and SVGIG (reference sequence). The CDR3 covers 16 residues. J gave up 5 bases and V 5 bases, and 12 bases lay outside the gene matches. CDR3: CAWGRDRVVGTGELFF. The CDR3 region has the DNA TGTGCCTGGGGGCGGGACAGGGTAGTGGGGACCGGGGAGCTGTTTTTT.

The chain recombines TRBV10-1 with TRBJ1-2, with unresolved D. This CDR3 region has 14 residues. V lost 6 bases to trimming and J lost 7 bases, with 18 bases between them. CDR1 WNHNN and CDR2 SYGVQD come from the germline V gene (reference sequence). The CDR3 DNA reads TGCGCCAGCAGCCTTATGGACGGGGAGTGTGGCTACACCTTC. This gives the protein CASSLMDGECGYTF.

The chain employs TRBV6-6 and TRBJ1-2; D is perhaps TRBD1 (6 bases). Per the germline V gene, CDR1 is MNHNY and CDR2 is SVGAGI (reference sequence). The ends were cut back, 6 bases at V and 8 bases at J, with 13 bases in the middle. The CDR3 has 12 residues. This CDR3 is CASRGGGEGYTF. The CDR3 DNA is TGTGCCAGCAGGGGAGGGGGGGAGGGCTACACCTTC.

This sequence joins TRBV2 and TRBJ1-1; maybe TRBD1 (5 bases). Trimming left V 7 bases short and J 8 bases short, with 17 bases between. CDR1 is SNHLY and CDR2 is FYNNEI in the germline V gene. The CDR3 runs 13 residues. The CDR3 nucleotides are TGTGCCAGCAAGGGCCCTGGGGGGGGAGAAGCTTTCTTT. Translation gives CASKGPGGGEAFF.

The chain combines TRBV30 with TRBJ1-3; maybe TRBD1 (6 bases). The CDR3 runs to 16 residues. The germline V and J ends were trimmed by 3 bases and 0 bases, with 15 bases remaining between them. Germline CDR1 and CDR2: GTSNPN and SVGIG (reference sequence). This CDR3 is CAWSWGTGSSGNTIYF. DNA of the CDR3: TGTGCCTGGAGCTGGGGAACAGGGAGCTCTGGAAACACCATATATTTT.

The chain has TRBV5-1 and TRBJ1-2, with 8 nucleotides matching TRBD1. Per the germline V gene, CDR1 is SGHRS and CDR2 is YFSETQ. The CDR3 runs to 15 residues. Losses at the gene ends were 4 bases for V and 4 bases for J; bases not matched to a gene: 9. The CDR3 DNA is TGCGCCAGCAGCGACGGACAGGGAGGAGGCTATGGCTACACCTTC. It codes for CASSDGQGGGYGYTF.